This section outlines one T cell receptor (beta chain) sequence together with its context. As yet, its antigen is unknown. The CDR3 runs 14 residues. V lost 3 bases, J lost 3 bases, and 10 bases lay in between. Germline-derived CDR1 and CDR2 are KGHDR and SFDVKD. The authors amplified TCR beta CDR3 regions from RNA transcripts. In the first round, RT-PCR was carried out with HTBI primers, and a multiplex PCR formed the second round. TCRdb itself ran the multiplex PCR reads through MiXCR, one entry per CDR3 protein. The sample includes about 160,000 distinct CDR3 sequences, over 35% of them seen just once. The data are from a study of Graves' ophthalmopathy and Graves' hyperthyroidism. Enrollment excluded any patients with other autoimmune diseases, uncontrolled infections, pregnancy or lactation. Study-wide points: Ophthalmopathy progression predictions by the model showed about 72% specificity and about 70% sensitivity. The majority of expanded thyroid clonotypes above 0.001 frequency also occurred in blood. A classifier, a 13-signature model, separated ophthalmopathy from stable hyperthyroidism with more than 85% sensitivity and 81.08% specificity.

Material: peripheral blood. This clonotype originated in a woman aged 40 to 50 with Graves' ophthalmopathy. J is TRBJ1-2 and V is TRBV24-1; D is undetermined. The CDR3 region has the DNA TGTGCCACCAGTGATACGGCAGACTACTATGGCTACACCTTC. Translation: CATSDTADYYGYTF.